A single sample gave rise to the 31 T cell receptor beta chains below, sequenced in a study of blood T cell repertoires in COVID-19. Assay: immunoSEQ multiplex PCR; the TCRdb copy retains only in-frame clones and omits some. Of approximately 270,000 clones in the sample, 80% to 90% were seen once. Material for sequencing was PBMCs or T cells enriched from blood (not recorded which). The source is a woman aged 25 to 39 with acute COVID-19.

The chain joins TRBV27 to TRBJ1-4; 8 bases are a match to TRBD1. Trimming cost V 5 bases and J 12 bases; bases outside gene matches: 11. CDR1 MNHEY and CDR2 SMNVEV come from the germline V gene (reference sequence). The CDR3 is made up of 14 amino acids. This CDR3 is CASSQSDRAGELFF. CDR3 bases: TGTGCCAGCAGTCAATCGGACAGGGCGGGGGAACTGTTTTTT.

The chain employs TRBV7-9 and TRBJ2-7; 7 bases line up with TRBD2. The V and J ends lost 4 bases and 2 bases, in that order; junction bases with no gene match: 8. This CDR3 comprises 15 residues. Germline V lookup: CDR1 SEHNR, CDR2 FQNEAQ (reference sequence). CDR3 coding DNA: TGTGCCAGCAGCTCCCCGCGGGAGTCTACCTACGAGCAGTACTTC. Amino acids: CASSSPRESTYEQYF.

The chain combines TRBV14 with TRBJ2-3; 10 bases map to TRBD2. The germline CDR1 and CDR2 sequences are SGHDN and FVKESK. The V gene end was trimmed by 0 bases and the J gene end by 2 bases; junction bases not matched to a gene: 5. This CDR3 contains 17 residues. CDR3 residues: CASSQDYTSGITDTQYF. CDR3 nucleotides: TGTGCCAGCAGCCAAGATTACACTAGCGGGATCACAGATACGCAGTATTTT.

The chain has TRBV7-3 and TRBJ2-1; 9 nucleotides align to TRBD1. CDR3 length equals 13 residues. CDR1 and CDR2 (germline): SGHTA, FQGTGA. The trim removed 4 bases at V and 10 bases at J, leaving 5 bases unmatched. Written as DNA, the CDR3 is TGTGCCAGCAGCTCCGGGACAGGGCGGGAGCAGTTCTTC. This sequence encodes CASSSGTGREQFF. Full variable domain (rest looked up from reference TRBV7-3 and TRBJ2-1): GAGVSQTPSNKVTEKGKYVELRCDPISGHTALYWYRQSLGQGPEFLIYFQGTGAADDSGLPNDRFFAVRPEGSVSTLKIQRTERGDSAVYLCASSSGTGREQFFGPGTRLTVL.

The DNA for the CDR3 is TGTGCCAGTAGTACCCCCCTTGGGCGTAATGAAAAACTGTTTTTT. Protein product: CASSTPLGRNEKLFF. The chain has TRBV19 and TRBJ1-4; D is uncertain. Per the germline V gene, CDR1 is LNHDA and CDR2 is SQIVND (reference sequence). Trimming cost V 4 bases and J 4 bases, with 13 bases left between them. The CDR3 totals 15 residues.

The rearrangement links TRBV10-1 to TRBJ2-2; no clear D gene. V was shortened by 4 bases and J by 1 base, with 7 bases between the two germline ends. This CDR3 contains 14 residues. Germline CDR1 is WNHNN and CDR2 is SYGVQD (reference sequence). CDR3 DNA: TGCGCCAGCAGTGGAGCAGGGAACACCGGGGAGCTGTTTTTT. It specifies CASSGAGNTGELFF.

The chain joins TRBV27 to TRBJ2-7; the D gene is possibly TRBD2 (5 bases). Germline CDR1 is MNHEY and CDR2 is SMNVEV (reference sequence). CDR3 size: 14 residues. V was shortened by 6 bases and J by 0 bases, with 12 bases between the two germline ends. CDR3 nucleotide sequence: TGTGCCAGCAGGACACGGGGAAACTCCTACGAGCAGTACTTC. Amino acid sequence: CASRTRGNSYEQYF.

This chain connects TRBV27 to TRBJ1-4, with a weak D call TRBD1 (5 bases). Trimming shortened V by 3 bases and J by 4 bases, and 18 bases separated the two germline ends. Germline values: CDR1 MNHEY, CDR2 SMNVEV (reference sequence). The CDR3 contains 17 residues. The CDR3: CASSFWGTHSVNEKLFF. In DNA form, the CDR3 reads TGTGCCAGCAGTTTCTGGGGCACGCACTCTGTTAATGAAAAACTGTTTTTT.

This clone was observed a single time. The chain uses TRBV28 and TRBJ1-2; 12 nucleotides match TRBD1. The junction had 5 bases not matched to a gene; V was cut back by 3 bases and J by 6 bases. Germline CDR1 and CDR2: MDHEN and SYDVKM. The CDR3 runs to 15 residues. CDR3 protein: CASSFWGQGADGYTF. In nucleotides, the CDR3 is TGTGCCAGCAGTTTTTGGGGACAGGGGGCTGATGGCTACACCTTC.

V is TRBV19 and J is TRBJ1-6, with 8 bases aligning to TRBD1. V was pared by 1 base and J by 8 bases, with 10 bases of the junction left unmatched. The CDR3 is made up of 17 amino acids. The germline V gene has CDR1 LNHDA and CDR2 SQIVND (reference sequence). The DNA for the CDR3 is TGTGCCAGTAGTATAGCCATGACAGGGGCCGCGGATTCACCCCTCCACTTT. This sequence encodes CASSIAMTGAADSPLHF.

The chain recombines TRBV4-2 with TRBJ2-7, with 7 positions matching TRBD1. The germline gives CDR1 LGHNA, CDR2 YNFKEQ. After removal of 4 bases from V and 3 bases from J, the junction contained 9 bases not matched to a gene. The CDR3 sequence is 15 residues long. CDR3 in amino acids: CASSPEDRTNYEQYF. The CDR3 bases are TGTGCCAGCAGCCCCGAGGACAGGACAAACTACGAGCAGTACTTC.

V and J are TRBV5-6 and TRBJ2-2; D remains ambiguous. CDR3 length: 12 amino acids. The V and J ends lost 8 bases and 4 bases respectively, with 9 bases between them. Per germline, CDR1 SGHDT and CDR2 YYEEEE. CDR3 sequence (DNA): TGTGCCAGTCAACTTCCCACCGGGGAGCTGTTTTTT. Protein product: CASQLPTGELFF.

The chain joins TRBV6-6 to TRBJ2-1; tentative D call: TRBD1 (5 bases). V was cut by 6 bases and J by 5 bases, with 14 bases left in between. Germline V gene sequence: CDR1 MNHNY, CDR2 SVGAGI (reference sequence). CDR3 length: 14 residues. CDR3 protein: CASRRPQQDNEQFF. The CDR3 DNA sequence: TGTGCCAGCAGACGACCCCAACAGGACAATGAGCAGTTCTTC.

The V call is TRBV7-9, the J call TRBJ1-5; D ambiguous. This CDR3 comprises 12 residues. The V end lost 5 bases, the J end lost 1 base, and 3 bases lay between the germline ends. Germline V CDR1 and CDR2: SEHNR, FQNEAQ (reference sequence). The CDR3 protein is CASSLSNQPQHF. In nucleotides, the CDR3 is TGTGCCAGCAGCCTCAGCAATCAGCCCCAGCATTTT.

This chain connects TRBV2 to TRBJ2-7; TRBD2 matches 7 bases. This CDR3 has 17 amino acids. The germline CDR1 and CDR2 sequences are SNHLY and FYNNEI. Losses at the gene ends were 3 bases for V and 0 bases for J; bases not matched to a gene: 11. The CDR3 loop is CASSEASGEISSYEQYF. In DNA form, the CDR3 reads TGTGCCAGCAGTGAGGCTAGCGGCGAAATTAGCTCCTACGAGCAGTACTTC.

The genes are TRBV4-1 and TRBJ2-5, with D perhaps TRBD2 (5 bases). The CDR3 extends over 15 amino acids. V lost 4 bases, J lost 5 bases, and 17 bases lay in between. Per the germline V gene, CDR1 is MGHRA and CDR2 is YSYEKL. DNA of the CDR3: TGCGCCAGCAGCCCACGATCCGGGGTATGGGAGACCCAGTACTTC. Its protein product is CASSPRSGVWETQYF.

The chain employs TRBV9 and TRBJ2-5; D perhaps matches TRBD1 (6 bases). The CDR3 is 14 amino acids. Trimming took 4 bases from V and 1 from J, leaving 11 bases between them. CDR1 SGDLS and CDR2 YYNGEE come from the germline V gene. The CDR3 nucleotides read TGTGCCAGCAGCCCGGGACACCCCCAAGAGACCCAGTACTTC. It yields the protein CASSPGHPQETQYF.

V is TRBV14 and J is TRBJ1-5; D ambiguous. The CDR3 spans 13 residues. Germline V gene lookup returns CDR1 SGHDN and CDR2 FVKESK. Trimming left V 4 bases short and J 7 bases short, with 11 bases between. CDR3 DNA: TGTGCCAGCAGCCTCGCGAGAGGGCAGCCCCAGCATTTT. Protein: CASSLARGQPQHF.

A remark on this clone: Germline is not matched at one junction end, which may reflect a read error. The V and J genes are TRBV25-1 and TRBJ2-7, with TRBD1 matching 10 bases. The CDR3 is 13 amino acids. Per the germline V gene, CDR1 is MGHDK and CDR2 is SYGVNS. CDR3 sequence reads: CASEGTGEALRDF. The CDR3 DNA sequence: TGTGCCAGCGAAGGGACAGGGGAAGCTCTGAGGGACTTC.

This sequence joins TRBV2 and TRBJ2-2; TRBD1 might be the D (6 bases). V was trimmed by 3 bases and J by 3 bases, leaving 11 bases between them. The CDR3 totals 15 residues. Germline assignment: CDR1 SNHLY and CDR2 FYNNEI. As DNA, the CDR3 is TGTGCCAGCAGTGAGCCACGGACAGACACCGGGGAGCTGTTTTTT. Amino acid sequence: CASSEPRTDTGELFF.

The genes are TRBV28 and TRBJ1-1; 8 nucleotides align to TRBD1. Losses at the gene ends were 6 bases for V and 4 bases for J; bases not matched to a gene: 4. The CDR3 length is 13 residues. In germline, CDR1 is MDHEN, CDR2 SYDVKM. CDR3 region: CASRITGGTEAFF. The CDR3 coding sequence is TGTGCCAGCAGAATCACAGGGGGCACTGAAGCTTTCTTT.

This chain connects TRBV27 to TRBJ1-2; 7 bases agree with TRBD1. V was pared by 10 bases and J by 0 bases, with 8 bases of the junction left unmatched. Germline CDR1 MNHEY, CDR2 SMNVEV (reference sequence). This CDR3 comprises 14 residues. This CDR3 reads CATTPGGANYGYTF. The CDR3 bases are TGTGCCACCACACCAGGGGGTGCTAACTATGGCTACACCTTC.

The V call is TRBV6-1, the J call TRBJ2-7; 8 bases match TRBD2. CDR1 is MNHNS and CDR2 is SASEGT in the germline V gene. This CDR3 has 16 amino acids. V trimming: 3 bases; J trimming: 4 bases; junction bases outside the gene matches: 11. CDR3 DNA: TGTGCCAGCAGTGAGTCTGCGGGAGGACAGTGGTACGAGCAGTACTTC. Translating gives CASSESAGGQWYEQYF.

This chain links TRBV6-5 with TRBJ1-5, with TRBD1 matching over 7 bases. With V trimmed by 7 bases and J by 3 bases, 9 bases remained unmatched. This CDR3 is built from 15 residues. Per the germline V gene, CDR1 is MNHEY and CDR2 is SVGAGI. CDR3 coding DNA: TGTGCCAGCAAACGGACAGGTTTGGACAATCAGCCCCAGCATTTT. Its translation: CASKRTGLDNQPQHF.

This clone appeared once. The rearrangement links TRBV11-2 to TRBJ2-2, with 7 bases matching TRBD1. Germline V CDR1 and CDR2: SGHAT, FQNNGV. The CDR3 sequence is 16 residues long. The V gene end was trimmed by 2 bases and the J gene end by 4 bases; junction bases not matched to a gene: 7. Here the CDR3 DNA reads TGTGCCAGCAGCTTACGTCCAGGGGGTCCCACCGGGGAGCTGTTTTTT. Amino acids: CASSLRPGGPTGELFF.

V is TRBV7-3 and J is TRBJ2-3, with D maybe TRBD1 (5 bases). Germline V gene data show CDR1 as SGHTA and CDR2 as FQGTGA. This CDR3 has 13 residues. The V end was cut by 7 bases, the J end by 1 base, with 9 bases between. Written as DNA, the CDR3 is TGTGCCAGCACCCTGACAGGCACAGATACGCAGTATTTT. It yields the protein CASTLTGTDTQYF.

The V and J genes are TRBV6-5 and TRBJ1-5; maybe TRBD1 (6 bases). Germline CDR1 MNHEY, CDR2 SVGAGI. V lost 6 bases, J lost 0 bases, and 12 bases lay in between. The CDR3 totals 15 residues. CDR3 region: CASRLQGYSNQPQHF. The CDR3 DNA reads TGTGCCAGCAGACTTCAGGGGTATAGCAATCAGCCCCAGCATTTT.

J is TRBJ2-4 and V is TRBV6-5; tentative D call: TRBD2 (5 bases). This CDR3 has 14 amino acids. Trimming shortened V by 5 bases and J by 5 bases, and 13 bases separated the two germline ends. Germline V gives CDR1 MNHEY, CDR2 SVGAGI. The CDR3 is CASSRTGIQNIQYF. CDR3 coding DNA: TGTGCCAGCAGTCGAACCGGGATCCAAAACATTCAGTACTTC.

The gene calls are TRBV3-1 (or the pseudogene TRBV3-2) and TRBJ2-7; D not certain. The germline CDR1 and CDR2 sequences are LGHDT and YNNKEL (reference sequence). Trimming pared 4 bases from V and 0 bases from J, leaving 10 bases between. The CDR3 totals 14 residues. In DNA, the CDR3 is TGTGCCAGCAGCCTCTCACAGAGCTCCTACGAGCAGTACTTC. Its translation is CASSLSQSSYEQYF.

The chain links TRBV6-5 to TRBJ1-4, with D hard to call. The CDR3 is 12 residues long. CDR1 is MNHEY, CDR2 SVGAGI, per germline. Between the trimmed V and J ends, which lost 6 bases and 8 bases, there was a span of 10 bases. CDR3 nucleotides: TGTGCCAGCAGCCAAGGCGGGGAAAAACTGTTTTTT. Translating gives CASSQGGEKLFF.

The rearrangement joins TRBV5-6 to TRBJ2-7; 9 positions agree with TRBD1. V lost 4 bases, J lost 4 bases, and 6 bases stayed unmatched. Germline CDR1 is SGHDT and CDR2 is YYEEEE. This CDR3 comprises 14 residues. For the CDR3, the DNA is TGTGCCAGCAGCAAGGGACAGGGAAATTACGAGCAGTACTTC. The encoded protein is CASSKGQGNYEQYF.